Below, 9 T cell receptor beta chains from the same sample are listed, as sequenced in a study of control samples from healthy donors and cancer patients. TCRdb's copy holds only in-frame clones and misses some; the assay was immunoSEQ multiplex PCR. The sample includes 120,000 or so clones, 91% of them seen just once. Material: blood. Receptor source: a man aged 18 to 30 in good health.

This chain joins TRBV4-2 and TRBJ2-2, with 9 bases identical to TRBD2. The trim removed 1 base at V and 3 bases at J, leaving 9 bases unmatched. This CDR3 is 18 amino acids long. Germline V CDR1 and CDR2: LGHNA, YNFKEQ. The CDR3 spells CASSQVGAGGLYTGELFF. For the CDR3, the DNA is TGTGCCAGCAGCCAAGTGGGGGCGGGGGGGCTCTACACCGGGGAGCTGTTTTTT.

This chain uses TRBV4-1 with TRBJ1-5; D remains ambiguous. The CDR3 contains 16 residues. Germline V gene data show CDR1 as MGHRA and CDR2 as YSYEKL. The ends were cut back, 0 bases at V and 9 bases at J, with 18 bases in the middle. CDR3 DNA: TGCGCCAGCAGCCAAGAGGAGGGCCAACAATCACGGCCCCAGCATTTT. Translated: CASSQEEGQQSRPQHF.

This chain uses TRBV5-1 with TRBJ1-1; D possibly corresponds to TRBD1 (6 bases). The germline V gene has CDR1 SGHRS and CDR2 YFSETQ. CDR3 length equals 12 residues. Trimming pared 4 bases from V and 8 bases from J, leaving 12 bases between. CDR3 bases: TGCGCCAGCAGCCGTACAGGGAACGAAGCTTTCTTT. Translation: CASSRTGNEAFF.

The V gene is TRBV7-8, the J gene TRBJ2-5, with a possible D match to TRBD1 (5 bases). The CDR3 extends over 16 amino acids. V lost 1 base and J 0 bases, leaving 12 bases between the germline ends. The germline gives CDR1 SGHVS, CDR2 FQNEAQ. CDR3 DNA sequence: TGTGCCAGCAGCTTAGAGGCAGGGCCCTACCAAGAGACCCAGTACTTC. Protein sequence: CASSLEAGPYQETQYF.

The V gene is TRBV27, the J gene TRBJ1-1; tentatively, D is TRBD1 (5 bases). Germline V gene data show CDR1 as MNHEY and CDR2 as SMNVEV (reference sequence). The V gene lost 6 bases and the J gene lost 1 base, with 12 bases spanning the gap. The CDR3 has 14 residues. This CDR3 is CASRLGTGNTEAFF. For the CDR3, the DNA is TGTGCCAGCAGACTTGGGACGGGGAACACTGAAGCTTTCTTT.

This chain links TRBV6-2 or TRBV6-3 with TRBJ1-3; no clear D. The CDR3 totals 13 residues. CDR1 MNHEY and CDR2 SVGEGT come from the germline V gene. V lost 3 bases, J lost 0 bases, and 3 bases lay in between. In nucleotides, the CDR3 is TGTGCCAGCAGTTATCCCTCTGGAAACACCATATATTTT. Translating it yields CASSYPSGNTIYF.

The CDR3 here is CASRPTVHSGNTIYF. CDR3 DNA sequence: TGTGCCAGCAGACCGACGGTTCACTCTGGAAACACCATATATTTT. The gene calls are TRBV6-5 and TRBJ1-3, with no clear D. Trimming shortened V by 6 bases and J by 0 bases, and 12 bases separated the two germline ends. There are 15 residues in the CDR3. Germline values: CDR1 MNHEY, CDR2 SVGAGI.

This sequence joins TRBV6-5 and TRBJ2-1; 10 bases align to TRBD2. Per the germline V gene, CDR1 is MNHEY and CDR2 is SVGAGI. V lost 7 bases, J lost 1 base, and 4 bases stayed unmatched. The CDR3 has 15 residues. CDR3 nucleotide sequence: TGTGCCAGCAACGGACTAGCGGTTTCCTACAATGAGCAGTTCTTC. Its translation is CASNGLAVSYNEQFF.

In DNA form, the CDR3 reads TGTGCCAGCTCACCACTGGCCTCTGGGGCCAACGTCCTGACTTTC. As protein: CASSPLASGANVLTF. The V call is TRBV18, the J call TRBJ2-6; D uncertain. This CDR3 comprises 15 residues. Germline CDR1 is KGHSH and CDR2 is LQKENI. V was cut by 1 base and J by 0 bases, with 4 bases left in between.